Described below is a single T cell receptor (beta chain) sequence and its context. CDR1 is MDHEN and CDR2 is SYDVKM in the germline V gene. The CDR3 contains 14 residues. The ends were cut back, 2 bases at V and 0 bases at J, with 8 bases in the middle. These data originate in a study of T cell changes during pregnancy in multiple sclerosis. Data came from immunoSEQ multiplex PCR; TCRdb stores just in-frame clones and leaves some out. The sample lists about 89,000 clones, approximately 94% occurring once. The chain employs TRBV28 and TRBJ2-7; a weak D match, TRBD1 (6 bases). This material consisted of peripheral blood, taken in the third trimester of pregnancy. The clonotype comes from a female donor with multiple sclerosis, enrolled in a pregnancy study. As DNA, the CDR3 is TGTGCCAGCAGTTTAACAGGGCCCTCCTACGAGCAGTACTTC. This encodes CASSLTGPSYEQYF.